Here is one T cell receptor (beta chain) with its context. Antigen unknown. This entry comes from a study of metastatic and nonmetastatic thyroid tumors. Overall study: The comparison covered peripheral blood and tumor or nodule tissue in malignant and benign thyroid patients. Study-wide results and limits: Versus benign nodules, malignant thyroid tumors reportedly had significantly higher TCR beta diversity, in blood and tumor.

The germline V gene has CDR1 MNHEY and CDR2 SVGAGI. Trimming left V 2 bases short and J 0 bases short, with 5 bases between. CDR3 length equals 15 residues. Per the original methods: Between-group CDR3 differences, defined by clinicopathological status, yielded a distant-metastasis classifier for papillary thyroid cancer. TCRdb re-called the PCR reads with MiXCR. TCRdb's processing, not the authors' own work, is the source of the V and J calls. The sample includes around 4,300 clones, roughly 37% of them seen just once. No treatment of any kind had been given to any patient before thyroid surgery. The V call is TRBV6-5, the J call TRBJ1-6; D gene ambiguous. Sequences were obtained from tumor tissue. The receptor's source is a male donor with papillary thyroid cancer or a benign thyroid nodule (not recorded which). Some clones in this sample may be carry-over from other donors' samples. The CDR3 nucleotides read TGTGCCAGCAGTTACCAAAGCTCCTATAATTCACCCCTCCACTTT. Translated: CASSYQSSYNSPLHF.